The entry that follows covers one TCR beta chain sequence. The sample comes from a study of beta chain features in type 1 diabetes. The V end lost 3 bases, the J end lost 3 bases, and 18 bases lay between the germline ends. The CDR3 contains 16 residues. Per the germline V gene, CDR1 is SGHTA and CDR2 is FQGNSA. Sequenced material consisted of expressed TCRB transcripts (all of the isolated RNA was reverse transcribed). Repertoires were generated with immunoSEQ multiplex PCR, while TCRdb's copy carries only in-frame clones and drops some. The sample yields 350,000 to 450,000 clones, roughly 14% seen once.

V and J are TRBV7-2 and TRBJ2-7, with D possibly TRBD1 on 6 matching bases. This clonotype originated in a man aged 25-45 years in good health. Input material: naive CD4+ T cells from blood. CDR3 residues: CASSLAGSGTLYEQYF. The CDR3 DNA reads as TGTGCCAGCAGCTTGGCCGGCTCCGGGACACTCTACGAGCAGTACTTC.